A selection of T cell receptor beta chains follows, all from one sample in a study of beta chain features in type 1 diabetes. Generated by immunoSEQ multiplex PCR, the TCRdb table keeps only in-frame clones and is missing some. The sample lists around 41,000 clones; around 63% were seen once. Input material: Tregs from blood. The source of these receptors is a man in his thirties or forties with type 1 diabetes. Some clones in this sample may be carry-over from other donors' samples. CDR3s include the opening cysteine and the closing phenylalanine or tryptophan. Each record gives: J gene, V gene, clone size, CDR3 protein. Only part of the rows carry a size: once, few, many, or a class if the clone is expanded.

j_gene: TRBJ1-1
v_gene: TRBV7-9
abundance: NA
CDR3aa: CASSLLGGEVSEAFF

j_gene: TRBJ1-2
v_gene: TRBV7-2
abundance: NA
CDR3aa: CASSLIRGALGGYTF

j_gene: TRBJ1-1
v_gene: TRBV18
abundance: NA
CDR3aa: CASSPQTGTMNTEAFF

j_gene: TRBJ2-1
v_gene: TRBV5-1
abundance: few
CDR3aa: CASSEGQGNEQFF

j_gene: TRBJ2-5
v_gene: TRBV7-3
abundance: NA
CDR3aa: CASSPQPGLAASGTQYF

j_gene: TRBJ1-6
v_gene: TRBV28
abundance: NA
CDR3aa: CASRSVPNSPLHF

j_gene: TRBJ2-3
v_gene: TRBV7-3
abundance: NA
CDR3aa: CASSLANTDTQYF

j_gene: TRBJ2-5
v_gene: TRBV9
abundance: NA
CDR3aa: CASSSRFQETQYF

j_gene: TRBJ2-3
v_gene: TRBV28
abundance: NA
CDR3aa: CASSLVRGVPDTQYF

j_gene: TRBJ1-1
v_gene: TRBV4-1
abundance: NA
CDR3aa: CASSQGRGTGDTEAFF

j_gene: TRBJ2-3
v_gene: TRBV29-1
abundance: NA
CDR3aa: CSVERGSDTQYF

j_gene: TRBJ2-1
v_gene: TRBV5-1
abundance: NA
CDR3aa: CASSTITGQGYNEQFF

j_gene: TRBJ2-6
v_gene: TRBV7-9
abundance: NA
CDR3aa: CASSTMGALSGANVLTF

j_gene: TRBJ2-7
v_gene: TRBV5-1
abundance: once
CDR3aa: CASSFFTGEQYF

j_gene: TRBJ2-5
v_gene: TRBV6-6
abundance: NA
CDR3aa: CATRRSGGPETQYF

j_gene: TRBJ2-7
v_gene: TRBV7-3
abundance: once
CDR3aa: CASSSRTGGPYEQYF

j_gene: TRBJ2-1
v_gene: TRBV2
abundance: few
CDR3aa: CASSDRGREQFF

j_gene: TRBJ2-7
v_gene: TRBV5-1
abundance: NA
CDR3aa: CASSPRQGHEQYF

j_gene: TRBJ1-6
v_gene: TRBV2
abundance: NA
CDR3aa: CASSENPGQGFSPLHF

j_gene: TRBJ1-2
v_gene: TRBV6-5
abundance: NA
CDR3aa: CASTQGANYGYTF

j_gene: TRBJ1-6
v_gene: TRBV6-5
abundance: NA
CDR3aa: CASSEKSTLHF

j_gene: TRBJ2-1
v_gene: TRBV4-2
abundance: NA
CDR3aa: CASSLGQGSHNEQFF

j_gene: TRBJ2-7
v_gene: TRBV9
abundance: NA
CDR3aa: CASNKEGASYEQYF

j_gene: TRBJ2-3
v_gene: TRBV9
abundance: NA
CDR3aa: CASSVVSGGTDTQYF

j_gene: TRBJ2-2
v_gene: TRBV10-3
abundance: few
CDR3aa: CAISVGTGGTGELFF

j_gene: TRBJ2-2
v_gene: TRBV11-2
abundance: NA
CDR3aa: CASSRGSGDGDGELFF

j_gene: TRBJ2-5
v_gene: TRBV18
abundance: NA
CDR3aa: CASSPRAGYQETQYF

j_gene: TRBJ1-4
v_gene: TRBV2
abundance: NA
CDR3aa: CASSLEVAEKLFF